The 13 T cell receptor beta chains below were found in one sample sequenced in a study of naive and memory T cell subsets. Study-level findings and limits: Possibly reflecting memory cells re-expressing CD45RA, a few larger clonotypes occurred in naive repertoires, especially CD8.

The antigens of these receptors remain unknown. An equimolar mix of two oligonucleotides served as the beta constant-region primer for TRBC1 and TRBC2. Ligated cDNA was amplified by four rounds of PCR with nested alpha and beta constant-region primers and SP2. TCRdb re-derived calls from the UMI-ligation and nested PCR reads in MiXCR, one entry per CDR3 protein. Altogether roughly 100,000 distinct CDR3 sequences are present, around 13% being singletons, with the ten largest covering approximately 2.8%. The sequencing input was naive CD8+ T cells from blood. Receptor source: a human donor in good health.

This clonotype has only a few counts. V gene TRBV7-8 combines with J gene TRBJ2-7; 10 positions match TRBD2. This CDR3 comprises 16 residues. From germline, CDR1 is SGHVS and CDR2 FQNEAQ. V shed 2 bases, J shed 2 bases, and the junction held 6 bases outside the gene matches. The CDR3 is CASSLPSAGGAYEQYF. CDR3 nucleotides: TGTGCCAGCAGCTTACCCTCAGCGGGAGGGGCCTACGAGCAGTACTTC.

This clonotype was counted only a few times. The V gene is TRBV2, the J gene TRBJ2-5, with D tentatively TRBD1 (7 bases). V was trimmed by 0 bases and J by 2 bases, leaving 25 bases between them. Germline V gene sequence: CDR1 SNHLY, CDR2 FYNNEI. The CDR3 has 20 residues. The CDR3 loop is CASSEARGTAKGDIQETQYF. As DNA, the CDR3 is TGTGCCAGCAGTGAAGCTCGGGGGACAGCGAAGGGGGACATACAAGAGACCCAGTACTTC.

The table lists this clonotype with many counts. For the CDR3, the DNA is TGCGCCAGCAGCCAAGAGGTCGAGGGGGCGCAGGAGTACGAGCAGTACTTC. Protein sequence: CASSQEVEGAQEYEQYF. The chain joins TRBV4-3 to TRBJ2-7; 7 nucleotides line up with TRBD1. Looked up from germline, CDR1 is LGHNA and CDR2 is YSLEER. Trimming cost V 0 bases and J 4 bases; bases outside gene matches: 12. This CDR3 has 17 residues.

This clonotype has a single count. The rearrangement links TRBV9 to TRBJ2-2; possible D gene TRBD1, 6 bases. CDR1 is SGDLS, CDR2 YYNGEE, per germline. The CDR3 is 16 amino acids. V dropped 0 bases and J dropped 2 bases, with 11 bases sitting between them. The CDR3 loop is CASSVDWDTNTGELFF. DNA of the CDR3: TGTGCCAGCAGCGTAGATTGGGACACCAACACCGGGGAGCTGTTTTTT.

This clonotype was counted only a few times. The gene calls are TRBV7-8 and TRBJ2-3, with 14 bases aligning to TRBD2. The J segment lost 1 base and the V segment lost 5 bases, leaving 5 bases of the junction unmatched. The CDR3 runs 17 residues. Germline V gives CDR1 SGHVS, CDR2 FQNEAQ. The CDR3 protein is CASSPGLAGVRTDTQYF. In DNA form, the CDR3 reads TGTGCCAGCAGCCCGGGACTAGCGGGAGTCCGCACAGATACGCAGTATTTT.

This clonotype appeared a few times. The chain combines TRBV15 with TRBJ1-5; no reliable D call. The CDR3 loop spans 14 amino acids. Germline V gene data show CDR1 as LNHNV and CDR2 as YYDKDF (reference sequence). V lost 3 bases, J lost 0 bases, and 6 bases lay in between. CDR3 nucleotides: TGTGCCACCAGCAGCCCAGATAGCAATCAGCCCCAGCATTTT. This translates into CATSSPDSNQPQHF.

The chain employs TRBV10-3 and TRBJ2-3; tentatively, D is TRBD2 (6 bases). CDR1 is ENHRY, CDR2 SYGVKD, per germline. V lost 0 bases and J 2 bases, leaving 12 bases between the germline ends. The CDR3 is 16 residues long. The CDR3 DNA follows: TGTGCCATCAGTGAGTCGATGGAGGGCCCCACAGATACGCAGTATTTT. Its protein is CAISESMEGPTDTQYF.

V usage is TRBV4-2 and J usage is TRBJ2-7, with D possibly being TRBD1 (5 bases). Germline CDR1 LGHNA, CDR2 YNFKEQ. This CDR3 is 13 amino acids long. V was trimmed by 0 bases and J by 6 bases, leaving 9 bases between them. CDR3 in amino acids: CASSQETQGEQYF. The CDR3, as DNA: TGTGCCAGCAGCCAAGAGACCCAGGGCGAGCAGTACTTC.

This clonotype occurred many times. This chain joins TRBV29-1 and TRBJ1-2, with a weak D call TRBD1 (5 bases). Deletions cut 3 bases from V and 2 bases from J, with 7 bases between. Germline V gene lookup returns CDR1 SQVTM and CDR2 ANQGSEA. CDR3 length: 12 residues. In DNA, the CDR3 is TGCAGCGTTGAGGACACGAACTATGGCTACACCTTC. Amino acids: CSVEDTNYGYTF.

This clonotype was detected a few times. The rearrangement joins TRBV30 to TRBJ2-1; D is unclear. Trimming shortened V by 2 bases and J by 7 bases, and 9 bases separated the two germline ends. Germline V gene sequence: CDR1 GTSNPN, CDR2 SVGIG (reference sequence). There are 12 residues in the CDR3. CDR3 sequence (DNA): TGTGCCTGGAGTCTTGTAGGTAATGAGCAGTTCTTC. Translating it yields CAWSLVGNEQFF.

This clonotype was observed a handful of times. This rearrangement joins TRBV18 to TRBJ2-1; a weak D match, TRBD2 (6 bases). Trimming removed 1 base from V and 3 bases from J, with 16 bases in between. The CDR3 spans 17 residues. Germline CDR1 and CDR2: KGHSH and LQKENI. The CDR3, as DNA: TGTGCCAGCTCACCACGCACTCCTAGCGCGCGCTACAATGAGCAGTTCTTC. Its protein product is CASSPRTPSARYNEQFF.

This clonotype was observed a handful of times. V usage is TRBV29-1 and J usage is TRBJ2-7; 10 nucleotides match TRBD2. The CDR3 sequence is 13 residues long. Trimming cost V 5 bases and J 5 bases; bases outside gene matches: 6. The V gene's germline CDR1 is SQVTM and CDR2 ANQGSEA. CDR3 DNA sequence: TGCAGCGTTTTACCCGGGACTAGCGACGAGCAGTACTTC. This encodes CSVLPGTSDEQYF.

The chain employs TRBV12-3 or TRBV12-4 and TRBJ2-5; D is ambiguous. The CDR3 length is 11 residues. Trimming cost V 8 bases and J 5 bases, with 9 bases left between them. CDR3 nucleotide sequence: TGTGCCAGCGGGCTGGGGGAGACCCAGTACTTC. It specifies CASGLGETQYF.